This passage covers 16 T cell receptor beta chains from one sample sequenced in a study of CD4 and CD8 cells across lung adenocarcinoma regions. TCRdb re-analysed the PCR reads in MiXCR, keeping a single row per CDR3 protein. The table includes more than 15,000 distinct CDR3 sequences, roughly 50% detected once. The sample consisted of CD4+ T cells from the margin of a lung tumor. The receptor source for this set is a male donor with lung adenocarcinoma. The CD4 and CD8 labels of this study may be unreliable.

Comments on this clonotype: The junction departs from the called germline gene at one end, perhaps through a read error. CDR3 sequence reads: CATGDWDSYTVTQYF. Written as DNA, the CDR3 is TGTGCCACCGGTGACTGGGACAGTTACACAGTGACCCAGTACTTC. The chain uses TRBV24-1 and TRBJ2-5; 7 nucleotides agree with TRBD1. Germline CDR1 KGHDR, CDR2 SFDVKD. This CDR3 comprises 15 residues.

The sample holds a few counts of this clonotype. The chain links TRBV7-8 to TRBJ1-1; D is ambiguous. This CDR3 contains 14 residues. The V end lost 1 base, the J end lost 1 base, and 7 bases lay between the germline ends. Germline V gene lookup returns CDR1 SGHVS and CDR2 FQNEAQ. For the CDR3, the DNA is TGTGCCAGCAGCTTAGGGGAATGGAACACTGAAGCTTTCTTT. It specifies CASSLGEWNTEAFF. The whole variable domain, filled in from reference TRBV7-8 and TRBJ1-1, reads GAGVSQSPRYKVAKRGQDVALRCDPISGHVSLFWYQQALGQGPEFLTYFQNEAQLDKSGLPSDRFFAERPEGSVSTLKIQRTQQEDSAVYLCASSLGEWNTEAFFGQGTRLTVV.

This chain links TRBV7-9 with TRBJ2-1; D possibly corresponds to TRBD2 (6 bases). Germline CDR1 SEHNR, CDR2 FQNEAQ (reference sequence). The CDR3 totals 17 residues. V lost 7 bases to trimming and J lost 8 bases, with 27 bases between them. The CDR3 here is CASILIRSTRSTDEQFF. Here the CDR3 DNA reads TGTGCCAGCATCCTAATACGGTCGACTAGATCCACCGATGAGCAGTTCTTC.

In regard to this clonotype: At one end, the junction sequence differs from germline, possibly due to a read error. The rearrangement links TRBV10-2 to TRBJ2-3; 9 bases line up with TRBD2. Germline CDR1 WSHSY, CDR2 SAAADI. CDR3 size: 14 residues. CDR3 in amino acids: CAGSGGPGAETQYF. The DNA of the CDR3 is TGCGCGGGGAGCGGGGGGCCAGGGGCAGAGACGCAGTATTTC.

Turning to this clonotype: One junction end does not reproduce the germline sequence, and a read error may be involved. Here the CDR3 DNA reads TGTGCCAGGGGAATCGGGGGCTGGGGCAAAGAGACGCAGTACTTC. Translating it yields CARGIGGWGKETQYF. This sequence joins TRBV6-1 and TRBJ2-5; D tentatively fits TRBD1 or TRBD2 (6 bases each). The CDR3 is made up of 15 amino acids. Germline lookup yields CDR1 MNHNS and CDR2 SASEGT.

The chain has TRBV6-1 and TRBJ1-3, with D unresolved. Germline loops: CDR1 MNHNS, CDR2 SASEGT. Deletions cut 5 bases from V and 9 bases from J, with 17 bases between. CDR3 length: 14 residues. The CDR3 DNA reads TGTGCCAGCAGTCAAAATGGGGTAGGAGGCACCATATATTTT. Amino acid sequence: CASSQNGVGGTIYF.

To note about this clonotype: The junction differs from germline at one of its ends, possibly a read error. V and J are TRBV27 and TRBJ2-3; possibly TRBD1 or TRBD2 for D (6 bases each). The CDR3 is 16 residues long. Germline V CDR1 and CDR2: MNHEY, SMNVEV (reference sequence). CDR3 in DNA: TGTGCCAGCGCGGGGATCGGGGGCCTCCACACAGAGACGCAGTATTTC. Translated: CASAGIGGLHTETQYF.

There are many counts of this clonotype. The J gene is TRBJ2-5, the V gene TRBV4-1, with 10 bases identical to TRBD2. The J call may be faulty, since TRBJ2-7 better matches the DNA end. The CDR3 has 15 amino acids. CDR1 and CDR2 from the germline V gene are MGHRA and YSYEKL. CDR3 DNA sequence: TGCGCCAGCAGCCAGACTAGCGGGCAAACCTACGAGCAGTACTTC. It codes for CASSQTSGQTYEQYF.

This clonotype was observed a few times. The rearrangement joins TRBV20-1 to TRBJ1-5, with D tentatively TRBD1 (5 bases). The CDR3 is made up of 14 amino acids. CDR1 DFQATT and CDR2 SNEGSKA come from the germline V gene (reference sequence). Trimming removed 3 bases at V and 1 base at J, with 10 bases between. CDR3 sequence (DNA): TGCAGTGCTAGTGATGGGGGGAGCAATCAGCCCCAGCATTTT. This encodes CSASDGGSNQPQHF.

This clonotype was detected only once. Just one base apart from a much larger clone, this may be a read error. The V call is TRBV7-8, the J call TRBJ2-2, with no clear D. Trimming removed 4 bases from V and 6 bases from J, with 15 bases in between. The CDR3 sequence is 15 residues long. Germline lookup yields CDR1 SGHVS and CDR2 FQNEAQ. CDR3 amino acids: CASSSRAIVSGELFF. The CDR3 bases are TGTGCCAGCAGCTCGAGAGCGATAGTGTCCGGGGAGCTGTTTTTT.

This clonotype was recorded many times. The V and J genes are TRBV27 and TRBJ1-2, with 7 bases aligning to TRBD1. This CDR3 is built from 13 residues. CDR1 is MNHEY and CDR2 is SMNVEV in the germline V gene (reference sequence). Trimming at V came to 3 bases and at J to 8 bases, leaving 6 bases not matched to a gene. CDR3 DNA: TGTGCCAGCAGTTTTACAGGGGTCGGAGGCTACACCTTC. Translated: CASSFTGVGGYTF.

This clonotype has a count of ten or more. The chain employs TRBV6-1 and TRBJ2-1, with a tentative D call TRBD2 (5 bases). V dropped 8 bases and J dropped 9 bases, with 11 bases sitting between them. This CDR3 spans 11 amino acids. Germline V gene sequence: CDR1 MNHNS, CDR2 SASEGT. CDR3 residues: CASLEAAEQFF. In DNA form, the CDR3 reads TGTGCCAGCTTGGAGGCAGCTGAGCAGTTCTTC.

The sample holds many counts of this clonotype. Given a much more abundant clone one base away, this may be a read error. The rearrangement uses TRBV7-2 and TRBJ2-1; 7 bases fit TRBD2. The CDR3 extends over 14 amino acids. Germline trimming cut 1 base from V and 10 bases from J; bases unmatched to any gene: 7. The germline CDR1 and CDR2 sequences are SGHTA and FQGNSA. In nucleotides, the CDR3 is TGTGCCAGCAGCTTAGGGGGGGGACCTTACGAGCAGTTCTTC. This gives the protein CASSLGGGPYEQFF. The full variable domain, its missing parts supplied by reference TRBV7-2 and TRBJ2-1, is GAGVSQSPSNKVTEKGKDVELRCDPISGHTALYWYRQSLGQGLEFLIYFQGNSAPDKSGLPSDRFSAERTGGSVSTLTIQRTQQEDSAVYLCASSLGGGPYEQFFGPGTRLTVL.

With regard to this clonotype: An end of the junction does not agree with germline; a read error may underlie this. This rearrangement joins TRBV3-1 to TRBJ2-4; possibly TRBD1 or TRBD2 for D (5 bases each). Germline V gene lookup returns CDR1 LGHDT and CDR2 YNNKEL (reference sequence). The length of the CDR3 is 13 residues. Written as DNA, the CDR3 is TGTGCCACGGGGCAGCGAGCCAAAAACACGCAGTATTTC. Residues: CATGQRAKNTQYF.

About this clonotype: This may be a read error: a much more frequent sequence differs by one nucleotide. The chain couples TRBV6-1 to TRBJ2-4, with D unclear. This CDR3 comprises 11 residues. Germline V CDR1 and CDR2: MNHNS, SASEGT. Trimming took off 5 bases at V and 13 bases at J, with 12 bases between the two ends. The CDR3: CASSNYNEQYF. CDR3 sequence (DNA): TGTGCCAGCAGTAATTACAATGAGCAGTACTTC.

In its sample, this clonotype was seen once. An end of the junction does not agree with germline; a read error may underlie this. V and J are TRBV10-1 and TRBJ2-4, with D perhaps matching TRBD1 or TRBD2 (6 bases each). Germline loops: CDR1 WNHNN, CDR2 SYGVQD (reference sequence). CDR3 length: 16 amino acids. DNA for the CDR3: TGCGCCAGCAGCCGACGGGGGCTGGGAGCCAAAAACATTCAGTACTTT. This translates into CASSRRGLGAKNIQYF.